This entry describes one T cell receptor (beta chain). Assay: immunoSEQ multiplex PCR; the TCRdb copy retains only in-frame clones and omits some. Among 360,000 or so clones listed, roughly 89% were seen once. The data originate from a study of blood T cell repertoires in COVID-19. Study-wide background: Donors in the United States, Italy and Spain gave samples during acute or convalescent COVID-19. Sources were T cells, B-cell-depleted T cells, or PBMCs; the material itself was cDNA or gDNA.

This clonotype originated in a woman in her fifties or sixties with COVID-19, enrolled during active disease. Sample: peripheral blood.

CDR3 protein: CASSRQGQQQETQYF. As DNA, the CDR3 is TGCGCCAGCAGCCGTCAGGGACAGCAACAAGAGACCCAGTACTTC. The chain couples TRBV5-1 to TRBJ2-5, with 7 positions matching TRBD1. Germline assignment: CDR1 SGHRS and CDR2 YFSETQ. CDR3 length equals 15 residues. V was clipped by 4 bases and J by 2 bases; unmatched bases: 8.